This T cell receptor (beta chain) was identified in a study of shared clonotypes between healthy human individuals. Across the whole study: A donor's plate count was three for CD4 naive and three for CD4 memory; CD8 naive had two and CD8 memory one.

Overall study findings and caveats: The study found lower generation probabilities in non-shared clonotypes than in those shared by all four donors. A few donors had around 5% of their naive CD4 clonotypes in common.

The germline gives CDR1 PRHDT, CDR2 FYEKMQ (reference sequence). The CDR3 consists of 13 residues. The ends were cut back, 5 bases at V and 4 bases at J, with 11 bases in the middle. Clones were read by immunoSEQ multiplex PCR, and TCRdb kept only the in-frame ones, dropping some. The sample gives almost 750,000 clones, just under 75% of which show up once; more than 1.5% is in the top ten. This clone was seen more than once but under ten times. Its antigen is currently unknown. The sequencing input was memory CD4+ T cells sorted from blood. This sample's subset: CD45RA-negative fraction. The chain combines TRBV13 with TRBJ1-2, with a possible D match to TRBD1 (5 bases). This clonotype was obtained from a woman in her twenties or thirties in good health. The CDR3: CASSDRARYGYTF. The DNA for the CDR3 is TGTGCCAGCAGCGACAGAGCGCGCTATGGCTACACCTTC.